This entry is about one T cell receptor beta chain. Its target is not known. This sample stems from a study of T cell repertoires in ileal Crohn's disease. Study summary: Patients had a median approximately 8-year disease duration, and about 40% were active smokers. Every patient was operated on for stricturing (approximately 60%) or penetrating (approximately 40%) complications.

Using immunoSEQ multiplex PCR, the repertoire was profiled, and TCRdb retains in-frame clones only, with some absent. The repertoire holds about 9,400 clones, with about 80% as singletons. As for time point: neoterminal ileum biopsy at postoperative endoscopy, about 6 months after surgery. CDR1 MDHEN and CDR2 SYDVKM come from the germline V gene. V was clipped by 6 bases and J by 8 bases, with 22 bases between them. The CDR3 runs 15 residues. Findings and limits, study-wide: All patients with clonality above 26.8% had endoscopic recurrence.

Sample: ileal tissue. This clonotype was sampled from an adult with Crohn's disease. The chain couples TRBV28 to TRBJ1-2; weak D call: TRBD1 (6 bases). This CDR3 is CASRGGDTRSVGYTF. The CDR3 DNA sequence: TGTGCCAGCAGGGGGGGGGACACAAGGAGTGTCGGCTACACCTTC.